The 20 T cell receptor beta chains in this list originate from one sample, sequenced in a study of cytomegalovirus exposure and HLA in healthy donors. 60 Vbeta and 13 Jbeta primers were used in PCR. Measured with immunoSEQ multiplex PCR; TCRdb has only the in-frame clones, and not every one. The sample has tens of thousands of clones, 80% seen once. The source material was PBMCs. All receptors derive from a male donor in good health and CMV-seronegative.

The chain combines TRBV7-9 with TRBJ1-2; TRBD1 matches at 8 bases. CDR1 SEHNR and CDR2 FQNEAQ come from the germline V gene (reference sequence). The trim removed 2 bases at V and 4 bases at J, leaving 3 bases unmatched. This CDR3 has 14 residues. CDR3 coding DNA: TGTGCCAGCAGCTTATCGCAGGGGGCCTATGGCTACACCTTC. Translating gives CASSLSQGAYGYTF.

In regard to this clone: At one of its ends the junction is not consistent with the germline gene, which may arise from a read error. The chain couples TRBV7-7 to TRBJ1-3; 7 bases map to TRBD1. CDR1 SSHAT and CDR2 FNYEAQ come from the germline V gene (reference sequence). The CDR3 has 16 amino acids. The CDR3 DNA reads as TGTGCTAGCAGCTTCGGGGACAGAGACTCTGGAAACACCATATATTTT. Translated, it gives CASSFGDRDSGNTIYF.

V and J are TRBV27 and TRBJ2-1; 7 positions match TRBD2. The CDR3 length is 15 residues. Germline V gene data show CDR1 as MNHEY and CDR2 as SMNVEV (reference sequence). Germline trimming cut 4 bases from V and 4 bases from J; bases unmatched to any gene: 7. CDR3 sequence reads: CASSSAGRIYNEQFF. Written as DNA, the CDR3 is TGTGCCAGCAGTTCGGCCGGGAGGATATACAATGAGCAGTTCTTC.

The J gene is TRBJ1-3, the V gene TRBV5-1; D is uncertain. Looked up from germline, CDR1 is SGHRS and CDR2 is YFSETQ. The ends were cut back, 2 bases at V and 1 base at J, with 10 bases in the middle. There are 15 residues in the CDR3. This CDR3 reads CASSLPVASGNTIYF. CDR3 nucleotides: TGCGCCAGCAGCTTACCGGTTGCTTCTGGAAACACCATATATTTT.

The chain's CDR3 is CASSWLAGAMEFF. In DNA, the CDR3 is TGTGCCAGTAGTTGGTTAGCGGGAGCGATGGAGTTCTTC. The chain recombines TRBV19 with TRBJ2-1, with 9 bases fitting TRBD2. This CDR3 region has 13 residues. The junction had 10 bases not matched to a gene; V was cut back by 5 bases and J by 14 bases. Per germline, CDR1 LNHDA and CDR2 SQIVND (reference sequence).

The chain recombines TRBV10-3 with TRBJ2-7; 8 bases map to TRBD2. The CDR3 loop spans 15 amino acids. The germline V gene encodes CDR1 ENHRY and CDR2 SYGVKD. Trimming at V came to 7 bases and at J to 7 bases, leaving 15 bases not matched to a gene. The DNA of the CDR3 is TGTGCCATCATGACTACCGGGACTAGGGTAAGAGAGCAGTACTTC. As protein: CAIMTTGTRVREQYF.

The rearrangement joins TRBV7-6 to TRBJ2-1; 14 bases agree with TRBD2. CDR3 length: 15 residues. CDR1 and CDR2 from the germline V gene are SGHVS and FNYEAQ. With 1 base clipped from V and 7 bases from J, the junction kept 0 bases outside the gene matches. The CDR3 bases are TGTGCCAGCAGCTTAGGACTAGCGGGAGGGAATGAGCAGTTCTTC. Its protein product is CASSLGLAGGNEQFF.

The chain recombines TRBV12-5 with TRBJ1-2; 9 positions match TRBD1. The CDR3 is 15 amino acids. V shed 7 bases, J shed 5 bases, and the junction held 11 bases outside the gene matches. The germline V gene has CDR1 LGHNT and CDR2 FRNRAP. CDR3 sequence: CASDRPRDRVYGYTF. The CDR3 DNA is TGTGCTAGTGACCGACCCCGGGACAGGGTATATGGCTACACCTTC.

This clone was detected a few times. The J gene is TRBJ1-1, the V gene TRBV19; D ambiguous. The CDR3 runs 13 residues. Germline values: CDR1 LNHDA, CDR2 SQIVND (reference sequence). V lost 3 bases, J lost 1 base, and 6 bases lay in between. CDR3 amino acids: CASSIPWNTEAFF. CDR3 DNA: TGTGCCAGTAGTATCCCGTGGAACACTGAAGCTTTCTTT.

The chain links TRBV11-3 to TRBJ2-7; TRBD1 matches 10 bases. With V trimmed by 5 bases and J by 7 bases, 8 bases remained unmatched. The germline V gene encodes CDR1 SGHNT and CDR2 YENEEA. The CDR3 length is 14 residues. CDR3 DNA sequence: TGTGCCAGCAGCGCAACCGGGACAGGGGATGAGCAGTACTTC. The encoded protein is CASSATGTGDEQYF.

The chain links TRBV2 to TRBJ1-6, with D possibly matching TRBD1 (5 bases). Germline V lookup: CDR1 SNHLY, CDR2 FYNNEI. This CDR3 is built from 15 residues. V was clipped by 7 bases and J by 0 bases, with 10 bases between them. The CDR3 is CASNKDSSYNSPLHF. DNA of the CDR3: TGTGCCAGCAACAAAGACAGCTCCTATAATTCACCCCTCCACTTT. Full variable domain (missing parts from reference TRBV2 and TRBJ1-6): EPEVTQTPSHQVTQMGQEVILRCVPISNHLYFYWYRQILGQKVEFLVSFYNNEISEKSEIFDDQFSVERPDGSNFTLKIRSTKLEDSAMYFCASNKDSSYNSPLHFGNGTRLTVT.

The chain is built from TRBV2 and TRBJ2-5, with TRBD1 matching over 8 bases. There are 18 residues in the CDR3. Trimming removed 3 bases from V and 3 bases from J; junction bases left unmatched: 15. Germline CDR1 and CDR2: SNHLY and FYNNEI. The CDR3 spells CASSDSIRDRMLKETQYF. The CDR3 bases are TGTGCCAGCAGTGATTCTATCAGGGACAGGATGCTAAAAGAGACCCAGTACTTC.

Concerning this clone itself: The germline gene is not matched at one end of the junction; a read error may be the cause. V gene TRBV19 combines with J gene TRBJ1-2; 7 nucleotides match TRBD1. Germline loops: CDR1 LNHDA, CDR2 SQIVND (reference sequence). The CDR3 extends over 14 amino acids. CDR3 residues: CASSMATGVGGYPF. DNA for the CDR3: TGTGCCAGTAGCATGGCCACAGGGGTGGGTGGCTACCCCTTC.

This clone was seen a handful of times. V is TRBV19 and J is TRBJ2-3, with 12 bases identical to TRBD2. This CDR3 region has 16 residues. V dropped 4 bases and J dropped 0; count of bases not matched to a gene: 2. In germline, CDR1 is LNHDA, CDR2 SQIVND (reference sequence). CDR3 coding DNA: TGTGCCAGTAGTAGAGGGACTAGCGGGAGCACAGATACGCAGTATTTT. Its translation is CASSRGTSGSTDTQYF. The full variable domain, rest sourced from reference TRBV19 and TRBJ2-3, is DGGITQSPKYLFRKEGQNVTLSCEQNLNHDAMYWYRQDPGQGLRLIYYSQIVNDFQKGDIAEGYSVSREKKESFPLTVTSAQKNPTAFYLCASSRGTSGSTDTQYFGPGTRLTVL.

CDR3 amino acids: CASSLYETQETQYF. DNA for the CDR3: TGTGCCAGCAGCTTGTATGAGACACAAGAGACCCAGTACTTC. The gene calls are TRBV5-4 and TRBJ2-5; D gene uncertain. Germline V gives CDR1 SGHNT, CDR2 YYREEE (reference sequence). This CDR3 contains 14 residues. The V end lost 1 base, the J end lost 2 bases, and 9 bases lay between the germline ends.

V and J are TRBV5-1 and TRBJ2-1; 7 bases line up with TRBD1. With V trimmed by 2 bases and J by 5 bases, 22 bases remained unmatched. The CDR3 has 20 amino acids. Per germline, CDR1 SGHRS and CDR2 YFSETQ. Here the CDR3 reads CASSFFFGIHRGSLDNEQFF. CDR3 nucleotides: TGCGCCAGCAGCTTTTTTTTTGGAATTCACAGGGGAAGCTTAGACAATGAGCAGTTCTTC.

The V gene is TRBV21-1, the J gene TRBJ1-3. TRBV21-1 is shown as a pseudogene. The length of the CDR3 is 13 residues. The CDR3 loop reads CASSKSERNTIYF. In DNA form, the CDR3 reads TGTGCCAGCAGCAAAAGTGAGCGAAACACCATATATTTT.

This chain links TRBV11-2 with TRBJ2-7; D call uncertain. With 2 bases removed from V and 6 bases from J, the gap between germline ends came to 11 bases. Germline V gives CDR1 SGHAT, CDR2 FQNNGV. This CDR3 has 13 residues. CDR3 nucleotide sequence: TGTGCCAGCAGCTTAAGTTCGGGTAGCGAGCAGTACTTC. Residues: CASSLSSGSEQYF.

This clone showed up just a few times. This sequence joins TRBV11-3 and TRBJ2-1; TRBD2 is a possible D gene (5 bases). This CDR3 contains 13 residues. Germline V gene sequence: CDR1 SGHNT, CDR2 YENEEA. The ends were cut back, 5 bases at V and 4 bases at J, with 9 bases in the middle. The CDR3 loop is CASSPGVYNEQFF. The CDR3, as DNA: TGTGCCAGCAGCCCCGGGGTTTACAATGAGCAGTTCTTC. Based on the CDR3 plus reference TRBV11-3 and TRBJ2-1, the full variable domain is EAGVVQSPRYKIIEKKQPVAFWCNPISGHNTLYWYLQNLGQGPELLIRYENEEAVDDSQLPKDRFSAERLKGVDSTLKIQPAELGDSAVYLCASSPGVYNEQFFGPGTRLTVL.

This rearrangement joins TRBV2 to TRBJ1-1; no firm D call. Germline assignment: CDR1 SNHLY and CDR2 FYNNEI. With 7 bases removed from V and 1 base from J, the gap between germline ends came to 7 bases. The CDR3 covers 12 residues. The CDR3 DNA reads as TGTGCCAGCAAACTTCAGAACACTGAAGCTTTCTTT. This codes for CASKLQNTEAFF.